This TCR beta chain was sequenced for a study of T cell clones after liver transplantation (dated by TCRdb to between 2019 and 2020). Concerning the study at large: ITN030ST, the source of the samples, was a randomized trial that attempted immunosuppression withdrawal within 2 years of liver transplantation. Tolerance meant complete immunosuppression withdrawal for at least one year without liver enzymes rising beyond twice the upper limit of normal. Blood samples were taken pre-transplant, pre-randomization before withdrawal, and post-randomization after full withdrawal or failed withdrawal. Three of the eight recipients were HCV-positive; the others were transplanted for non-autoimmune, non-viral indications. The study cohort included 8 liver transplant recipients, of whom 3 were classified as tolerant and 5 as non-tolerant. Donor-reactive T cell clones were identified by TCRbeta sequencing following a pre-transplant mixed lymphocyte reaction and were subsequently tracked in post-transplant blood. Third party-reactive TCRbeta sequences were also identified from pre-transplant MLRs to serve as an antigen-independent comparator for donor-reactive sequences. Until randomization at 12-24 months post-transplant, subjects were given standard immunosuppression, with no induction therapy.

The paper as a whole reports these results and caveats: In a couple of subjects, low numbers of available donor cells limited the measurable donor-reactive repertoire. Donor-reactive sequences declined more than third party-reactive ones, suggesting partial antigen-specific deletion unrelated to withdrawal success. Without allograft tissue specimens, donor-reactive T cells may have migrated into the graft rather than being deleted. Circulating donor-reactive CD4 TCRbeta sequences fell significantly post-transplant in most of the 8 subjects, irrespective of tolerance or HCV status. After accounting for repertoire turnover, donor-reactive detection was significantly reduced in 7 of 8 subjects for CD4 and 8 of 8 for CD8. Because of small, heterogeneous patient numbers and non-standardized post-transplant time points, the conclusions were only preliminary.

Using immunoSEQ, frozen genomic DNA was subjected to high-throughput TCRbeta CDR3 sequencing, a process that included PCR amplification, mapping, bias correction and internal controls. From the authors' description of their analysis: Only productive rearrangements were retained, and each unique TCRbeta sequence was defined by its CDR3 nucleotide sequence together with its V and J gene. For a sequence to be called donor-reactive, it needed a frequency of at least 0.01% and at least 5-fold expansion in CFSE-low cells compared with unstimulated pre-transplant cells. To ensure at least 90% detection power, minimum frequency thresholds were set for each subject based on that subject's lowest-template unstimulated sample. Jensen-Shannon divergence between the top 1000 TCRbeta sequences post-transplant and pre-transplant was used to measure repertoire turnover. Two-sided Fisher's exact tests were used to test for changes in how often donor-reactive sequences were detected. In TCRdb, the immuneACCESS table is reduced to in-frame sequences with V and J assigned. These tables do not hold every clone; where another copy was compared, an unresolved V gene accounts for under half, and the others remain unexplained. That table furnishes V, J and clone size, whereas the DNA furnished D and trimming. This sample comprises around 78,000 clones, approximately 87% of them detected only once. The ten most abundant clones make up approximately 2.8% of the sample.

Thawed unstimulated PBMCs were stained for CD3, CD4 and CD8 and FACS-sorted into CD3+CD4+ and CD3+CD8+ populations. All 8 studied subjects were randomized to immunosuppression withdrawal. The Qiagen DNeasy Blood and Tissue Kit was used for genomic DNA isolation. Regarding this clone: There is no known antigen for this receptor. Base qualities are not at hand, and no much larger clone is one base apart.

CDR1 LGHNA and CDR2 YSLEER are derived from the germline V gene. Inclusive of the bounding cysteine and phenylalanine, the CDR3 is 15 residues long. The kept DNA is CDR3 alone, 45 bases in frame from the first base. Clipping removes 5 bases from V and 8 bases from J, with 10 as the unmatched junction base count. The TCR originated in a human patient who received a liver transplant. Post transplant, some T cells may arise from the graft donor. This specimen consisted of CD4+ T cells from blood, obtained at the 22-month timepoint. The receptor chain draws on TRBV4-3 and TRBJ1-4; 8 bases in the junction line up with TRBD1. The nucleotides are TGCGCCAGCAGCTCTGGGCAGGGGGCAGGCGAAAAACTGTTTTTT. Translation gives CASSSGQGAGEKLFF.